These 9 T cell receptor beta chains originate from one sample sequenced in a study of shared clonotypes between healthy human individuals (TCRdb year 2020). The library was produced with the immunoSEQ multiplex PCR assay. TCRdb carries this immuneACCESS record with in-frame sequences only. Its versions omit some clonotypes, under half of them owing to an unresolved V gene in the studies checked, with the rest unexplained. The sample table contains 2 million to 3 million clones; only one count was recorded for around nine tenths of them. The ten most abundant clones make up about 0.13% of the sample. The sample was naive CD4+ T cells sorted from blood. Per the publication, the cell subset or site label means: CD45RA+ positively selected. These receptors all come from a man younger than 35 in good health.

V gene TRBV12-5 combines with J gene TRBJ2-5, with D possibly being TRBD1 or TRBD2 (6 bases each). V was trimmed by 5 bases and J by 4 bases, leaving 14 bases between them. This CDR3 has 14 residues. The V gene's germline CDR1 is LGHNT and CDR2 FRNRAP. The CDR3 DNA reads TGTGCTAGTGGTCGAGGGGGGTTCGGAGAGACCCAGTACTTC. It yields the protein CASGRGGFGETQYF.

The gene calls are TRBV30 and TRBJ1-1, with no clear D. The CDR3 runs to 13 residues. The germline CDR1 and CDR2 sequences are GTSNPN and SVGIG (reference sequence). The V end lost 7 bases, the J end lost 11 bases, and 23 bases lay between the germline ends. CDR3 DNA sequence: TGTGCCTCCGCCCGGGCACCAGGTTCGGGGGCTTTCTTT. Protein: CASARAPGSGAFF.

The chain employs TRBV10-3 and TRBJ2-6; 7 nucleotides align to TRBD1. The CDR3 covers 13 residues. V was pared by 10 bases and J by 2 bases, with 2 bases of the junction left unmatched. The germline V gene encodes CDR1 ENHRY and CDR2 SYGVKD. The CDR3 DNA follows: TGTGCCACCCAGGGGGCTGGGGCCAACGTCCTGACTTTC. Protein sequence: CATQGAGANVLTF.

The chain employs TRBV11-2 and TRBJ2-1; D is unresolved. Germline loops: CDR1 SGHAT, CDR2 FQNNGV. V was shortened by 2 bases and J by 0 bases, with 11 bases between the two germline ends. The CDR3 covers 16 residues. DNA for the CDR3: TGTGCCAGCAGCTTAAGGTACCTCAGCTCCTACAATGAGCAGTTCTTC. This codes for CASSLRYLSSYNEQFF.

In this sample, this clone turned up once. The chain is built from TRBV6-6 and TRBJ2-5; a weak D match, TRBD1 (5 bases). Trimming shortened V by 4 bases and J by 7 bases, and 13 bases separated the two germline ends. In germline, CDR1 is MNHNY, CDR2 SVGAGI (reference sequence). The CDR3 contains 13 residues. CDR3 nucleotide sequence: TGTGCCAGCAGTTCAGCAGGGATGGGGACCCAGTACTTC. As protein: CASSSAGMGTQYF.

J is TRBJ2-2 and V is TRBV2; 12 bases are a match to TRBD2. Germline lookup yields CDR1 SNHLY and CDR2 FYNNEI. This CDR3 has 16 amino acids. V trimming: 6 bases; J trimming: 1 base; junction bases outside the gene matches: 3. The CDR3 region has the DNA TGTGCCAGCAGGGAGACTAGCGGGGGGAACACCGGGGAGCTGTTTTTT. Translating gives CASRETSGGNTGELFF.

The V call is TRBV2, the J call TRBJ1-5, with unresolved D. Germline lookup yields CDR1 SNHLY and CDR2 FYNNEI. V lost 7 bases, J lost 3 bases, and 10 bases lay in between. The CDR3 has 13 amino acids. The CDR3 DNA follows: TGTGCCAGCACCCCACAGCCCAATCAGCCCCAGCATTTT. This codes for CASTPQPNQPQHF.

Worth noting for this clone: This same CDR3 is encoded by further DNA sequences in the sample. This chain uses TRBV20-1 with TRBJ2-3; D is uncertain. This CDR3 comprises 10 residues. Between the trimmed V and J ends, which lost 4 bases and 4 bases, there was a span of 3 bases. CDR1 is DFQATT, CDR2 SNEGSKA, per germline (reference sequence). The CDR3 DNA follows: TGCAGTGCTACAGCAGATACGCAGTATTTT. Amino acid sequence: CSATADTQYF.

The chain uses TRBV30 and TRBJ1-1, with D possibly TRBD1 on 6 matching bases. CDR3 size: 15 residues. The V gene lost 1 base and the J gene lost 5 bases, with 17 bases spanning the gap. The V gene's germline CDR1 is GTSNPN and CDR2 SVGIG (reference sequence). The CDR3 loop is CAWSEARGGWTEAFF. CDR3 DNA sequence: TGTGCCTGGAGTGAGGCCAGGGGCGGGTGGACTGAAGCTTTCTTT.